This TCR beta chain came from a study of blood T cells in healthy people across ages. Study as a whole: Capturing about one barcoded beta molecule per two T cells was achieved by template switching. The study's findings and limits: PBMCs that were unsorted prevented a conclusive naive versus antigen-experienced comparison.

The germline V gene has CDR1 SGHTA and CDR2 FQGNSA. With 5 bases clipped from V and 8 bases from J, the junction kept 11 bases outside the gene matches. The CDR3 covers 14 residues. The use of a sample-barcoded 5' primer and a J-beta primer mix characterized a second PCR of roughly 6 to 12 cycles. In TCRdb, the 5' RACE reads were re-called with MiXCR into one record per CDR3 protein. The sample holds some 1,800,000 distinct CDR3 sequences; 35% to 50% are singletons and the top ten take 23%. Each sample used at least 6.5 million PBMCs. Extracted total RNA amounted to at least 5.5 micrograms for each sample. Concerning this clonotype itself: Its antigen is as yet unknown.

This TCR was sampled from a human donor in good health. The chain links TRBV7-2 to TRBJ1-2; 7 bases agree with TRBD1. Sequencing was done on a sample of blood. The CDR3 DNA is TGTGCCAGCAGCGGATACAGGGGATTTGAAGGCTACACCTTC. Translation gives CASSGYRGFEGYTF.